This T cell receptor beta chain comes out of a study of post-analysis software for immune sequencing data. General observations from the study: Patients used roughly five TRBV segments, including TRBV5-6, TRBV5-1 and TRBV20-1, more often than controls. Diversity measured as normalized Chao1 was significantly lower in multiple sclerosis patients than in controls.

This clonotype showed up just a few times. Its antigen is unknown. Per germline, CDR1 SGHTA and CDR2 FQGNSA. The CDR3 is made up of 16 amino acids. Trimming removed 5 bases from V and 5 bases from J, with 19 bases in between. Every TCR beta cDNA library bore unique molecular identifiers. Each CDR3 protein gets one entry after TCRdb re-called the PCR reads with MiXCR. The sample lists approximately 730,000 distinct CDR3 sequences, 25% to 30% seen once, with more than 0.55% in the top ten. The sequence derives from a girl aged 10-17 years with multiple sclerosis. The chain joins TRBV7-2 to TRBJ2-1; D is undetermined. The sequencing sample was made of blood. The chain's CDR3 is CASSPTGLGPHNEQFF. The CDR3 bases are TGTGCCAGCAGCCCTACGGGTTTGGGTCCGCACAATGAGCAGTTCTTC.